The table lists the clone carrying this T cell receptor beta chain with a few counts. What it recognizes is unknown. CDR3 length: 14 amino acids. With 7 bases removed from V and 4 bases from J, the gap between germline ends came to 13 bases. CDR1 MNHNS and CDR2 SASEGT come from the germline V gene. The record originates from a study of T cells in Graves' hyperthyroidism and ophthalmopathy. General study findings and limits: Ophthalmopathy could be told apart from stable hyperthyroidism with a 13 V-J model.

Amplification targeted TCR beta CDR3 regions from RNA transcripts. An initial round of RT-PCR targeting the TCR CDR3 relied on the HTBI primer set. TCRdb analysed the multiplex PCR reads with MiXCR anew, one entry per CDR3 protein. The sample lists 350,000 or so distinct CDR3 sequences, approximately 22% occurring once. Fresh 10 ml peripheral blood yielded PBMCs. The chain links TRBV6-1 to TRBJ2-2; possible D gene TRBD1, 6 bases. This receptor was obtained from a woman aged 50 to 60 with Graves' hyperthyroidism. Sequencing was done on a sample of blood. CDR3 amino acids: CASNHRVATGELFF. The CDR3 nucleotides read TGTGCCAGCAACCACAGGGTAGCCACCGGGGAGCTGTTTTTT.